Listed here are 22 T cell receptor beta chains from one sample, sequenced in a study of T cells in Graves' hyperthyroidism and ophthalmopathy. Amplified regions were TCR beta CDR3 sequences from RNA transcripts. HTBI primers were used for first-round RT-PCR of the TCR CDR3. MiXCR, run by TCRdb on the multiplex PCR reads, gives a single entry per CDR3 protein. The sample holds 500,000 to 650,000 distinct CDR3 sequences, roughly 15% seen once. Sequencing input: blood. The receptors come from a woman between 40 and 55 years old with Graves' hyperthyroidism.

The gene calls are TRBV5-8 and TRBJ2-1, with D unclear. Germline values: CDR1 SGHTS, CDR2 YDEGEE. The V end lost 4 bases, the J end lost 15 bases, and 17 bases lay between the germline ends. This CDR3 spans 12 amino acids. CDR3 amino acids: CASSGPGGVGFF. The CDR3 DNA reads TGTGCCAGCAGCGGGCCCGGCGGAGTGGGGTTCTTC.

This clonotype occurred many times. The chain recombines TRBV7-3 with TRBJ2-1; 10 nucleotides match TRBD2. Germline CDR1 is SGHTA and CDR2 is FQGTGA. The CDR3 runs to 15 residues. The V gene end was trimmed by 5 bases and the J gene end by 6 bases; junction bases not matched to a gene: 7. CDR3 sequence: CASSVMASGSNEQFF. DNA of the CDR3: TGTGCCAGCAGCGTCATGGCTAGCGGGAGCAATGAGCAGTTCTTC.

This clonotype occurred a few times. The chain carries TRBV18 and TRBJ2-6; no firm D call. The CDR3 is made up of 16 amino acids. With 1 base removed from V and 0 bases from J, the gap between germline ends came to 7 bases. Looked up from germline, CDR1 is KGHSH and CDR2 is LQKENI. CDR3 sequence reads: CASSPQQSSGANVLTF. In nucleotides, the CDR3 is TGTGCCAGCTCACCACAACAGAGCTCTGGGGCCAACGTCCTGACTTTC.

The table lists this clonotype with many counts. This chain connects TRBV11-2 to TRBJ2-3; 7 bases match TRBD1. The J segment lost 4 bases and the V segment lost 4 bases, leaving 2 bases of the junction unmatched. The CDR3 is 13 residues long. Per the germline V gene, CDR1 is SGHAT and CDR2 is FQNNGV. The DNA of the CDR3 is TGTGCCAGCAGCTCAGGGGGTCCAGATACGCAGTATTTT. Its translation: CASSSGGPDTQYF.

The CDR3 here is CSARAFGGTNTGELFF. CDR3 in DNA: TGCAGTGCTAGAGCCTTTGGAGGTACGAACACCGGGGAGCTGTTTTTT. This sequence joins TRBV20-1 and TRBJ2-2; D is perhaps TRBD2 (5 bases). CDR1 and CDR2 from the germline V gene are DFQATT and SNEGSKA (reference sequence). The CDR3 contains 16 residues. V shed 1 base and J shed 0 bases, with 12 bases lying between them.

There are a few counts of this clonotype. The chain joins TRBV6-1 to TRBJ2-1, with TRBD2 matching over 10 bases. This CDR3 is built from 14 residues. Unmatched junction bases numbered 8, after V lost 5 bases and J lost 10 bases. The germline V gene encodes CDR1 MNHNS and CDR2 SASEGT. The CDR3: CASSYMVAGGEQFF. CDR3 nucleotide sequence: TGTGCCAGCAGTTACATGGTAGCGGGAGGAGAGCAGTTCTTC.

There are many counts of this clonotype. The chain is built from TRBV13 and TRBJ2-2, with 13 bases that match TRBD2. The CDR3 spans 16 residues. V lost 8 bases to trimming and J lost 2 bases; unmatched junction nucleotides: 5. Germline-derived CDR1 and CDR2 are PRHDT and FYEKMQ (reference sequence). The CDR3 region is CASSPGLAGNTGELFF. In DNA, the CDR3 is TGTGCCAGCTCACCGGGACTAGCGGGAAACACCGGGGAGCTGTTTTTT.

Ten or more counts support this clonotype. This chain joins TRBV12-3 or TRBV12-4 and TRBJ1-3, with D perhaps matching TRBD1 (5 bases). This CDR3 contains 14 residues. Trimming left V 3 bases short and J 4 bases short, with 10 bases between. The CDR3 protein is CASSFGGFGNTIYF. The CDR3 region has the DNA TGTGCCAGCAGTTTCGGGGGATTCGGAAACACCATATATTTT.

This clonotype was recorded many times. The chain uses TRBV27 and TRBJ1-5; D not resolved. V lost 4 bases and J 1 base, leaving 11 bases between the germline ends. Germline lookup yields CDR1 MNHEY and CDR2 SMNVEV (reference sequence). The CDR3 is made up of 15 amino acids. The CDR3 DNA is TGTGCCAGCAGTTCCGCTGCAGCAAGCAATCAGCCCCAGCATTTT. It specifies CASSSAAASNQPQHF.

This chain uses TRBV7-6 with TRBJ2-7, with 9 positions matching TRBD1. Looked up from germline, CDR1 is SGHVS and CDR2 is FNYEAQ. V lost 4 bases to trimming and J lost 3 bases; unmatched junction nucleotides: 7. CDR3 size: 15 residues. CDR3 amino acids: CASSSGQGRLYEQYF. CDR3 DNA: TGTGCCAGCAGCTCGGGACAGGGCCGCCTCTACGAGCAGTACTTC.

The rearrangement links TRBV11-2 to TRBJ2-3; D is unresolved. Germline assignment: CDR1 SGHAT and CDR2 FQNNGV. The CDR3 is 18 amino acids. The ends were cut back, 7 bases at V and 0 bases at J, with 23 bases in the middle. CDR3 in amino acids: CASNSIGVRFPSTDTQYF. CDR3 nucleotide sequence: TGTGCCAGCAACTCAATAGGTGTGAGATTCCCTAGCACAGATACGCAGTATTTT.

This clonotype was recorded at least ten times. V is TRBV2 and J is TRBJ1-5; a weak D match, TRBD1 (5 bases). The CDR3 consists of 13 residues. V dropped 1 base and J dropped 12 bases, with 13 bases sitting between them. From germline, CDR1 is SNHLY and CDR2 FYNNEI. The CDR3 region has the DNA TGTGCCAGCAGTGAAGTTACTAGTGGACACCAGCATTTT. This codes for CASSEVTSGHQHF.

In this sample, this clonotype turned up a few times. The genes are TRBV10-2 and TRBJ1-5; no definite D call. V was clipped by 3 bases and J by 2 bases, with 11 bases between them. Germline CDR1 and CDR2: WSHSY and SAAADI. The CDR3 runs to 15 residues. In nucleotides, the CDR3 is TGCGCCAGCAGTGACCGAGGGATGGGCAATCAGCCCCAGCATTTT. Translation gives CASSDRGMGNQPQHF.

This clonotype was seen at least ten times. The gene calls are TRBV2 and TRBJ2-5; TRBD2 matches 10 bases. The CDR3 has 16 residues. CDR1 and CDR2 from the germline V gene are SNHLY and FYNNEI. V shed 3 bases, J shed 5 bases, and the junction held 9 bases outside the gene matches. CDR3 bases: TGTGCCAGCAGTGAGGGGGCTAGCGGGAGCTTGGAGACCCAGTACTTC. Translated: CASSEGASGSLETQYF.

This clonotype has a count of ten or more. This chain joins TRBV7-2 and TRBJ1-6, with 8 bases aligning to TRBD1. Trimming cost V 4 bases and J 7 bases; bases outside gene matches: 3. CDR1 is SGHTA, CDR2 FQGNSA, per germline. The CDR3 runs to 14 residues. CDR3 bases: TGTGCCAGCAGCTCTAGACAGGGGAATTCACCCCTCCACTTT. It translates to CASSSRQGNSPLHF. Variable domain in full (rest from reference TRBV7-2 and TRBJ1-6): GAGVSQSPSNKVTEKGKDVELRCDPISGHTALYWYRQSLGQGLEFLIYFQGNSAPDKSGLPSDRFSAERTGGSVSTLTIQRTQQEDSAVYLCASSSRQGNSPLHFGNGTRLTVT.

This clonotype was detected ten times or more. The CDR3 sequence is CSARDIAPLAGVVEQYF. CDR3 nucleotide sequence: TGCAGTGCTAGAGATATCGCCCCACTAGCGGGAGTGGTAGAGCAGTACTTC. The chain recombines TRBV20-1 with TRBJ2-7; the match to TRBD2 covers 11 bases. The germline V gene has CDR1 DFQATT and CDR2 SNEGSKA (reference sequence). The junction had 14 bases not matched to a gene; V was cut back by 0 bases and J by 7 bases. This CDR3 region has 17 residues.

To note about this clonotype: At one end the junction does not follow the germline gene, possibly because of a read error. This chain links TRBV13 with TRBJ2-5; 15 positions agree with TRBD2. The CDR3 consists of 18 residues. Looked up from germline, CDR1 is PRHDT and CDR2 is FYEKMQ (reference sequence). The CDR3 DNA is TGCGTCAGCAGCCAGGGGCCTGGACTAGCGGGAGGGGAAGAGACCCAGTACTTC. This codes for CVSSQGPGLAGGEETQYF.

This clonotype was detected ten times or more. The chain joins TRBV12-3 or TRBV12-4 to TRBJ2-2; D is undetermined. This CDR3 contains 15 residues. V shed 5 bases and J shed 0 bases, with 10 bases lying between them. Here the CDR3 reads CASSLRMTNTGELFF. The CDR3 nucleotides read TGTGCCAGCAGTCTAAGAATGACGAACACCGGGGAGCTGTTTTTT.

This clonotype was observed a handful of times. For the CDR3, the DNA is TGTGCCAGCACAGGACAGGGGGAAATAAGCTACACCTTC. Its translation is CASTGQGEISYTF. The chain uses TRBV2 and TRBJ1-2, with 10 bases fitting TRBD1. Germline V gene lookup returns CDR1 SNHLY and CDR2 FYNNEI. The J segment lost 9 bases and the V segment lost 7 bases, leaving 8 bases of the junction unmatched. CDR3 size: 13 residues.

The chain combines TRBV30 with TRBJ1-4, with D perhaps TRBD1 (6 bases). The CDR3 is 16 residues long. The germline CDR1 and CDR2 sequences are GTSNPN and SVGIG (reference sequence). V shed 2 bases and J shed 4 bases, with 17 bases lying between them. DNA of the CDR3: TGTGCCTGGAGTTTTGGGGCCGGGGGCCGTAATGAAAAACTGTTTTTT. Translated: CAWSFGAGGRNEKLFF.

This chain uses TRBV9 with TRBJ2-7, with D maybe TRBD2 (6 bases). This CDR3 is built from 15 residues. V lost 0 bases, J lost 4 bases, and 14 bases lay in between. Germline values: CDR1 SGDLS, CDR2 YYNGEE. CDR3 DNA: TGTGCCAGCAGCGTAGGCGCGGAGGGCCTTTACGAGCAGTACTTC. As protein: CASSVGAEGLYEQYF. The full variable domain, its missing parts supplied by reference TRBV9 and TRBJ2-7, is DSGVTQTPKHLITATGQRVTLRCSPRSGDLSVYWYQQSLDQGLQFLIQYYNGEERAKGNILERFSAQQFPDLHSELNLSSLELGDSALYFCASSVGAEGLYEQYFGPGTRLTVT.

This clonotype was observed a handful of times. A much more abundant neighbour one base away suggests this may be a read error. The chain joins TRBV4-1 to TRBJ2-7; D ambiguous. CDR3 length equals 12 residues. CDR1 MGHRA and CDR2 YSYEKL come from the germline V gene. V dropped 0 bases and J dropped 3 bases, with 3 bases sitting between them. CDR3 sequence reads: CASSQEDYEQYF. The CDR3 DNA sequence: TGCGCCAGCAGCCAAGAGGACTACGAGCAGTACTTC.